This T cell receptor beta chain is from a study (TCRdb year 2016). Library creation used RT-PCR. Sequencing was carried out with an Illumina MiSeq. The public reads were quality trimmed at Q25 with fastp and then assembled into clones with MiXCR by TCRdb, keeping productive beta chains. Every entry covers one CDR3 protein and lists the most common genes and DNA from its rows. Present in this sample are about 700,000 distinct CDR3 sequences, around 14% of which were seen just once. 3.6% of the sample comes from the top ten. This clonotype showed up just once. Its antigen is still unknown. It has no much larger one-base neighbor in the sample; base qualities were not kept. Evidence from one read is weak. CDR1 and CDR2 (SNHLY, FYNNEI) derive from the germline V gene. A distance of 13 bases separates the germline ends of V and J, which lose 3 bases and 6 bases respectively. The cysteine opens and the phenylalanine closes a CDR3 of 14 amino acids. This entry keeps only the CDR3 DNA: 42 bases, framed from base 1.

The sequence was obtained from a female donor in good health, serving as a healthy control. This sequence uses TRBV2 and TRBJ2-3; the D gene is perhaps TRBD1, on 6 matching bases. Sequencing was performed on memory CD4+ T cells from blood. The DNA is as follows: TGTGCCAGCAGTGAGGACAGAACCGTGGATACGCAGTATTTT. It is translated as CASSEDRTVDTQYF.